Listed below are T cell receptor beta chains from one sample, sequenced in a study of blood T cell repertoires in COVID-19. The method was immunoSEQ multiplex PCR; TCRdb's version includes in-frame clones alone and lacks a portion of them. The data hold about 300,000 clones, with 80% to 90% observed a single time. Material: peripheral blood. Receptors originate from a woman in her 40s who had recovered from COVID-19. Both conserved end residues are part of each CDR3. The D gene is left open where the match is weak. Expanded clones get a size class; other rows say once, few or many, or leave the size out.

>few|TRBV2|TRBJ1-3|.
TGTGCCAGCAGTACCCTAGGTTACTCTGGAAACACCATATATTTT
CASSTLGYSGNTIYF
>.|TRBV12-5|TRBJ1-5|.
TGTGCTAGTGGTTTGAACGGGGGAAATCAGCCCCAGCATTTT
CASGLNGGNQPQHF
>.|TRBV9|TRBJ2-2|TRBD2
TGTGCCAGCAGCACCAGATCTAGCGGGGGGGCCATAGGGGAGCTGTTTTTT
CASSTRSSGGAIGELFF
>.|TRBV6-6|TRBJ2-3|.
TGTGCCAGCAACCCAGGGGTTATGCCGTCGAGGGATACGCAGTATTTT
CASNPGVMPSRDTQYF
>.|TRBV4-1|TRBJ2-5|.
TGCGCCAGCAGCCAAGATGAGGGTCGAGAGACCCAGTACTTC
CASSQDEGRETQYF
>.|TRBV23-1|TRBJ2-1|.
TGCGCCAGCAGTCAATCGGCAGGGATGAGTGAGCAGTTCTTC
CASSQSAGMSEQFF
>once|TRBV10-2|TRBJ1-1|.
TGCGCCAGCAGTGAGACAGCTAGTACGGGAGATGAAGCTTTCTTT
CASSETASTGDEAFF
>.|TRBV18|TRBJ1-2|.
TGTGCCAGCTCACCATCGGGGGGCTATGGCTACACCTTC
CASSPSGGYGYTF
>.|TRBV19|TRBJ1-5|.
TGTGCCAGTAAAAGGAAGGGGACTATCAATCAGCCCCAGCATTTT
CASKRKGTINQPQHF
>.|TRBV5-5|TRBJ2-7|TRBD1
TGTGCCAGCAGCTTGGCCGGCAGGGGGCCCTACGAGCAGTACTTC
CASSLAGRGPYEQYF
>.|TRBV6-5|TRBJ2-7|TRBD1
TGTGCCCGGTCAGAGGGACAGGGGTACGAGCAGTACTTC
CARSEGQGYEQYF
>.|TRBV5-1|TRBJ1-3|.
TGCGCCAGCAGCTTGGCTTCTGGAAACACCATATATTTT
CASSLASGNTIYF
>.|TRBV5-1|TRBJ1-2|.
TGCGCCAGCAGACGGGCTGAGGGTAACTATGGCTACACCTTC
CASRRAEGNYGYTF
>once|TRBV24-1|TRBJ2-7|.
TGTGCCACCAGTGATCCGCGGTCCAGGGCCCCCTACGAGCAGTACTTC
CATSDPRSRAPYEQYF
>.|TRBV15|TRBJ1-4|TRBD1
TGTGCCACCAGTCCCCCCTGGACAGGGGATGAAAAACTGTTTTTT
CATSPPWTGDEKLFF
>.|TRBV19|TRBJ2-1|TRBD2
TGTGCCAGTAGTGCCAAAACAGGGACTAGCGGGGGCCCGCGCAATGAGCAGTTCTTC
CASSAKTGTSGGPRNEQFF
>.|TRBV2|TRBJ2-5|.
TGTGCCAGCAGTGGAACAGGGAAAGAGACCCAGTACTTC
CASSGTGKETQYF
>few|TRBV12-3/TRBV12-4|TRBJ1-5|.
TGTGCCAGCAGTCAGGGAATCCATCAGCCCCAGCATTTT
CASSQGIHQPQHF
>.|TRBV5-1|TRBJ1-5|.
TGCGCCAGCAGCTTGGGACAGAATCAGCCCCAGCATTTT
CASSLGQNQPQHF
>.|TRBV2|TRBJ2-5|TRBD2
TGTGCCAGCAGTAGGGGGACTAGCGGGGGAGAGACCCAGTACTTC
CASSRGTSGGETQYF
>.|TRBV18|TRBJ2-5|TRBD1
TGTGCCAGCTCACCTCGGGACAGGAATCAAGAGACCCAGTACTTC
CASSPRDRNQETQYF
>once|TRBV5-1|TRBJ2-5|.
TGCGCCAGCAGCTTGGGCCTCCGAGCAGGGCTCCAAGAGACCCAGTACTTC
CASSLGLRAGLQETQYF
>.|TRBV4-3|TRBJ2-2|TRBD2
TGCGCCAGCAGCCAAGACGGGGGGCGGGGGGGGCGGACCGGGGAGCTGTTTTTT
CASSQDGGRGGRTGELFF
>.|TRBV6-4|TRBJ1-2|.
TGTGCCAGCAGAAAGGCGGCAGGGGCGTATTATGGCTACACCTTC
CASRKAAGAYYGYTF
>.|TRBV19|TRBJ2-6|TRBD1
TGTGCCAGTTCTTGGACAGGGGGATCCTCTGGGGCCAACGTCCTGACTTTC
CASSWTGGSSGANVLTF
>once|TRBV7-3|TRBJ2-7|.
TGTGCCAGCAGCCCCTTTGGGACACTTTCCTACGAGCAGTACTTC
CASSPFGTLSYEQYF
>.|TRBV5-6|TRBJ1-2|TRBD1
TGTGCCAGCAGCTGGGACAGGGGGCAAGGCTACACCTTC
CASSWDRGQGYTF
>.|TRBV6-6|TRBJ1-6|.
TGTGCCAGCAGCGCCTCATGGAGGGTTTCACCCCTCCACTTT
CASSASWRVSPLHF
>few|TRBV4-1|TRBJ2-7|TRBD1
TGCGCCAGCAGCCCCAGGGGGAGCTCCTACGAGCAGTACTTC
CASSPRGSSYEQYF
>few|TRBV19|TRBJ2-3|TRBD2
TGTGCCAGTAGTATGGCGGGGGTGTCAGATACGCAGTATTTT
CASSMAGVSDTQYF
>once|TRBV6-6|TRBJ2-5|TRBD1
TGTGCCAGCACCCGACAGGGGAGACAAGAGACCCAGTACTTC
CASTRQGRQETQYF
>.|TRBV10-3|TRBJ2-7|TRBD1
TGTGCCACGGGACAGGGGACCCACGAGCAGTACTTC
CATGQGTHEQYF
>.|TRBV19|TRBJ1-5|TRBD1
TGTGCCAGTAGCTACACCGGGACAGGGGGCAATCAGCCCCAGCATTTT
CASSYTGTGGNQPQHF
>once|TRBV6-5|TRBJ1-1|.
TGTGCCAGCAGGCCCCTGACAGGCTACACTGAAGCTTTCTTT
CASRPLTGYTEAFF
>few|TRBV6-5|TRBJ1-3|.
TGTGCCAGTGAGGGCGTGAACACCATATATTTT
CASEGVNTIYF
>.|TRBV30|TRBJ2-2|.
TGTGCCTGGAAACAGAGGGAAGGGACCGGGGAGCTGTTTTTT
CAWKQREGTGELFF
>.|TRBV7-2|TRBJ2-2|.
TGTGCCAGCAGCCCGCAAGGGGTCGGTGGCACCGGGGAGCTGTTTTTT
CASSPQGVGGTGELFF
>few|TRBV5-4|TRBJ1-1|.
TGTGCCAGCAGCTCCCGAGGACGGGGAGGGACTGAAGCTTTCTTT
CASSSRGRGGTEAFF
>.|TRBV11-3|TRBJ2-3|.
TGTGCCAGCAGCCGCGGAGACAGTTCCACAGATACGCAGTATTTT
CASSRGDSSTDTQYF
>.|TRBV7-9|TRBJ1-5|.
TGTGCCAGCAGCTTATTGGAGAGCAATCAGCCCCAGCATTTT
CASSLLESNQPQHF
>.|TRBV7-8|TRBJ1-6|.
TGTGCCAGCAGCTTGGCGGGGGGCGGGTGGAATTCACCCCTCCACTTT
CASSLAGGGWNSPLHF
>.|TRBV10-3|TRBJ1-2|TRBD1
TGTGCCATCAGGGGGACAGGCGGTAACTATGGCTACACCTTC
CAIRGTGGNYGYTF
>.|TRBV11-2|TRBJ1-1|TRBD1
TGTGCCAGCAGCCGACAGGGGAACACTGAAGCTTTCTTT
CASSRQGNTEAFF
>.|TRBV7-8|TRBJ1-5|TRBD1
TGTGCCAGCAGCCTCTCAGGGGGTAGCAATCAGCCCCAGCATTTT
CASSLSGGSNQPQHF
>few|TRBV7-2|TRBJ2-1|TRBD1
TGTGCCAGCAGCTTCACAGGGGGAAATTCACCCTCCGTGCAGTTCTTC
CASSFTGGNSPSVQFF
>.|TRBV5-1|TRBJ1-4|.
TGCGCCAGCAGTTCCACCGGGACAACGGGTGAAAAACTGTTTTTT
CASSSTGTTGEKLFF
>.|TRBV13|TRBJ2-1|.
TGTGCCAGCAGCTTAGGACAGGGGAGGTTTGGTGAGCAGTTCTTC
CASSLGQGRFGEQFF
>.|TRBV24-1|TRBJ2-3|.
TGTGCCACCAGTGATACGGCGGAAGGCGGGACGCAGTATTTT
CATSDTAEGGTQYF
>.|TRBV15|TRBJ1-4|TRBD1
TGTGCCACCAGCAGAGGACAGGGGGCTACTGAAAAACTGTTTTTT
CATSRGQGATEKLFF
>once|TRBV12-3/TRBV12-4|TRBJ1-2|TRBD1
TGTGCCAGCAGTCCGACAGGGTTCTATGGCTACACCTTC
CASSPTGFYGYTF
>.|TRBV4-3|TRBJ2-2|.
TGCGCCAGCAGCCAAGTTGGAGGGACGCCCACCGGGGAGCTGTTTTTT
CASSQVGGTPTGELFF
>.|TRBV11-2|TRBJ1-2|.
TGTGCCAGCAGCCGGACAGACTATGGCTACACCTTC
CASSRTDYGYTF
>few|TRBV6-5|TRBJ1-6|.
TGTGCCAGCAGTCTCTATAATTCACCCCTCCACTTT
CASSLYNSPLHF
>.|TRBV18|TRBJ1-4|.
TGTGCCAGCTCACCGGGGGCAGCAACTAATGAAAAACTGTTTTTT
CASSPGAATNEKLFF